Presented here are 24 T cell receptor beta chains from one specimen sequenced in a study of CD8 T cells in ankylosing spondylitis. TCRdb used MiXCR to reprocess the 5' RACE reads, holding one entry per CDR3 protein. The table records 80,000 to 90,000 distinct CDR3 sequences, around 30% of them present only once. The source material was blood, either unsorted or a sorted T cell fraction (not recorded which). These TCRs come from a male donor with ankylosing spondylitis or in good health (not recorded which).

The V and J genes are TRBV5-1 and TRBJ2-2; TRBD2 agrees at 8 bases. Trimming at V came to 2 bases and at J to 10 bases, leaving 7 bases not matched to a gene. Germline V gives CDR1 SGHRS, CDR2 YFSETQ. This CDR3 region has 14 residues. The CDR3 reads CASSLAGVEEELFF. CDR3 in DNA: TGCGCCAGCAGCTTAGCGGGAGTGGAAGAGGAGCTGTTTTTT.

V usage is TRBV18 and J usage is TRBJ1-4, with 10 bases identical to TRBD1. This CDR3 contains 16 residues. Germline trimming cut 1 base from V and 7 bases from J; bases unmatched to any gene: 6. Germline V gene lookup returns CDR1 KGHSH and CDR2 LQKENI. For the CDR3, the DNA is TGTGCCAGCTCACCACGACGGGACAGGGGAGGTGAAAAACTGTTTTTT. Amino acids: CASSPRRDRGGEKLFF. Drawing the rest from reference TRBV18 and TRBJ1-4, the complete variable domain is NAGVMQNPRHLVRRRGQEARLRCSPMKGHSHVYWYRQLPEEGLKFMVYLQKENIIDESGMPKERFSAEFPKEGPSILRIQQVVRGDSAAYFCASSPRRDRGGEKLFFGSGTQLSVL.

The rearrangement uses TRBV29-1 and TRBJ2-2; D perhaps matches TRBD2 (5 bases). CDR3 size: 14 residues. V was trimmed by 2 bases and J by 4 bases, leaving 11 bases between them. Germline loops: CDR1 SQVTM, CDR2 ANQGSEA. The CDR3 protein is CSVEWERLTGELFF. The CDR3 region has the DNA TGCAGCGTTGAATGGGAGCGCCTCACCGGGGAGCTGTTTTTT.

This sequence joins TRBV7-8 and TRBJ1-4, with D possibly TRBD1 on 5 matching bases. The CDR3 covers 15 residues. The germline V gene has CDR1 SGHVS and CDR2 FQNEAQ. The ends were cut back, 6 bases at V and 4 bases at J, with 15 bases in the middle. The CDR3 sequence: CASSPRGNINEKLFF. For the CDR3, the DNA is TGTGCCAGCAGTCCAAGGGGAAATATTAATGAAAAACTGTTTTTT.

This clonotype was counted a few times. The chain recombines TRBV5-5 with TRBJ2-1; the D gene could be TRBD1 or TRBD2 (5 bases each). CDR3 length equals 13 residues. CDR1 is SGHKS and CDR2 is YYEKEE in the germline V gene (reference sequence). Trimming removed 2 bases at V and 6 bases at J, with 9 bases between. The CDR3 nucleotides are TGTGCCAGCAGCTTAGGGACCTTCAATGAGCAGTTCTTC. The encoded protein is CASSLGTFNEQFF.

This clonotype was seen more than once but under ten times. V is TRBV3-1 and J is TRBJ2-3; the D is unclear. The germline V gene encodes CDR1 LGHDT and CDR2 YNNKEL (reference sequence). V lost 5 bases and J lost 2, with 8 bases in between. CDR3 size: 13 residues. In nucleotides, the CDR3 is TGTGCCAGCAGCTTCCGACACACAGATACGCAGTATTTT. Its translation is CASSFRHTDTQYF.

The sample holds many counts of this clonotype. The chain is built from TRBV6-5 and TRBJ2-7, with D perhaps TRBD1 or TRBD2 (5 bases each). V lost 4 bases and J lost 4, with 8 bases in between. CDR1 is MNHEY and CDR2 is SVGAGI in the germline V gene. The CDR3 consists of 12 residues. CDR3 coding DNA: TGTGCCAGCAGTTTCTGGGGGTACGAGCAGTACTTC. Protein: CASSFWGYEQYF.

The rearrangement joins TRBV15 to TRBJ1-3; D unresolved. The V gene lost 5 bases and the J gene lost 3 bases, with 8 bases spanning the gap. Germline V gene data show CDR1 as LNHNV and CDR2 as YYDKDF (reference sequence). CDR3 length equals 13 residues. The CDR3: CATSYGFGNTIYF. CDR3 coding DNA: TGTGCCACCAGCTACGGCTTTGGAAACACCATATATTTT.

This clonotype has a handful of counts. The V gene is TRBV20-1, the J gene TRBJ1-1; D is undetermined. V was pared by 7 bases and J by 3 bases, with 6 bases between. The CDR3 consists of 10 residues. Germline V lookup: CDR1 DFQATT, CDR2 SNEGSKA (reference sequence). The CDR3 here is CSGVDTEAFF. CDR3 nucleotides: TGCAGTGGAGTAGACACTGAAGCTTTCTTT.

V is TRBV2 and J is TRBJ2-7; 13 nucleotides match TRBD2. The junction had 8 bases not matched to a gene; V was cut back by 7 bases and J by 5 bases. The CDR3 has 15 amino acids. The germline CDR1 and CDR2 sequences are SNHLY and FYNNEI. CDR3 nucleotide sequence: TGTGCCAGCACCCCAACTAGCGGGAGGGCCGACGAGCAGTACTTC. Amino acid sequence: CASTPTSGRADEQYF.

The chain uses TRBV12-3 or TRBV12-4 and TRBJ1-1; 7 positions match TRBD1. This CDR3 is built from 14 residues. J was trimmed by 5 bases and V by 4 bases; bases with no gene match: 7. The CDR3 DNA is TGTGCCAGCAGTTATGACGCAGGGGGTACTGAAGCTTTCTTT. Translation: CASSYDAGGTEAFF.

This clonotype has only a few counts. This chain joins TRBV15 and TRBJ2-3, with D unresolved. CDR1 and CDR2 from the germline V gene are LNHNV and YYDKDF (reference sequence). V was shortened by 0 bases and J by 3 bases, with 13 bases between the two germline ends. There are 16 residues in the CDR3. The CDR3 reads CATSRDEALVTDTQYF. In DNA, the CDR3 is TGTGCCACCAGCAGAGATGAGGCGTTGGTGACAGATACGCAGTATTTT.

This clonotype was found a few times. This sequence joins TRBV5-1 and TRBJ2-2; D remains ambiguous. Germline loops: CDR1 SGHRS, CDR2 YFSETQ. V was trimmed by 4 bases and J by 1 base, leaving 8 bases between them. This CDR3 is 14 amino acids long. Here the CDR3 reads CASSPLQNTGELFF. In DNA form, the CDR3 reads TGCGCCAGCAGCCCTCTACAGAACACCGGGGAGCTGTTTTTT.

The chain joins TRBV29-1 to TRBJ1-2, with 12 positions matching TRBD1. The germline V gene encodes CDR1 SQVTM and CDR2 ANQGSEA. This CDR3 comprises 14 residues. Trimming took 0 bases from V and 8 from J; bases not matched to a gene: 4. DNA of the CDR3: TGCAGCGTTGAAGAGGGACAGGGGGCGCGGGGCTACACCTTC. Translated: CSVEEGQGARGYTF.

There are a few counts of this clonotype. This sequence joins TRBV2 and TRBJ2-3, with 8 bases that match TRBD2. Per germline, CDR1 SNHLY and CDR2 FYNNEI. The CDR3 consists of 14 residues. The V gene end was trimmed by 4 bases and the J gene end by 5 bases; junction bases not matched to a gene: 5. CDR3 sequence: CASSGGGQGDTQYF. Here the CDR3 DNA reads TGTGCCAGCAGTGGCGGGGGGCAGGGAGATACGCAGTATTTT.

This chain uses TRBV5-1 with TRBJ1-1; no reliable D call. In germline, CDR1 is SGHRS, CDR2 YFSETQ. The V end was cut by 8 bases, the J end by 8 bases, with 19 bases between. This CDR3 region has 13 residues. CDR3 region: CASTFTRNEEAFF. In DNA, the CDR3 is TGCGCCAGTACTTTCACCCGGAATGAAGAAGCTTTCTTT.

This clonotype has only a few counts. The chain uses TRBV5-1 and TRBJ2-4, with D hard to call. The V gene's germline CDR1 is SGHRS and CDR2 YFSETQ. V was shortened by 3 bases and J by 4 bases, with 14 bases between the two germline ends. The CDR3 is 15 amino acids. CDR3 amino acids: CASSSTQPSKNIQYF. CDR3 sequence (DNA): TGCGCCAGCAGCTCTACCCAACCATCAAAAAACATTCAGTACTTC.

Of note for this clonotype: One end of the junction is discordant with germline, which a read error may explain. V gene TRBV7-2 combines with J gene TRBJ2-1, with D possibly being TRBD1 (6 bases). Germline CDR1 is SGHTA and CDR2 is FQGNSA. The CDR3 is 15 residues long. The CDR3 reads CASSLGQGIYNVQFF. Written as DNA, the CDR3 is TGTGCCAGCAGTTTGGGGCAGGGGATCTACAATGTGCAGTTCTTC.

The genes are TRBV5-1 and TRBJ2-3; 9 bases line up with TRBD1. The CDR3 extends over 19 amino acids. With 4 bases clipped from V and 2 bases from J, the junction kept 17 bases outside the gene matches. Per germline, CDR1 SGHRS and CDR2 YFSETQ. The CDR3: CASSPPGQGGILITDTQYF. CDR3 in DNA: TGCGCCAGCAGCCCACCGGGACAGGGAGGAATTTTAATCACAGATACGCAGTATTTT.

This clonotype was counted only a few times. This sequence joins TRBV20-1 and TRBJ2-5; 13 nucleotides agree with TRBD2. This CDR3 is built from 17 residues. The germline gives CDR1 DFQATT, CDR2 SNEGSKA (reference sequence). Trimming took 5 bases from V and 4 from J; bases not matched to a gene: 13. CDR3 protein: CSASLTSGRVGVETQYF. CDR3 sequence (DNA): TGCAGTGCTTCTCTAACTAGCGGGAGGGTAGGTGTAGAGACCCAGTACTTC.

This sequence joins TRBV5-1 and TRBJ2-7, with D unclear. Germline CDR1 is SGHRS and CDR2 is YFSETQ. The germline V and J ends were trimmed by 1 base and 5 bases, with 16 bases remaining between them. The CDR3 is 15 amino acids. Here the CDR3 reads CASSLKDPEVNEQYF. The DNA for the CDR3 is TGCGCCAGCAGCTTGAAGGACCCCGAGGTGAACGAGCAGTACTTC.

Many counts were recorded for this clonotype. The chain couples TRBV12-3 or TRBV12-4 to TRBJ1-4; weak D call: TRBD1 (5 bases). There are 15 residues in the CDR3. The V and J ends lost 3 bases and 6 bases respectively, with 14 bases between them. The DNA of the CDR3 is TGTGCCAGCAGTTTTCATGGGGGGACCGATGAAAAACTGTTTTTT. This codes for CASSFHGGTDEKLFF.

Only a few counts were recorded for this clonotype. CDR3 bases: TGCGGTCTGGACAGGGGGAACACCGGGGAGCTGTTTTTT. This gives the protein CGLDRGNTGELFF. The chain is built from TRBV29-1 and TRBJ2-2; 9 nucleotides match TRBD1. The CDR3 is 13 residues long. In germline, CDR1 is SQVTM, CDR2 ANQGSEA.

This clonotype was detected ten times or more. This chain connects TRBV5-6 to TRBJ2-1; 9 bases agree with TRBD1. Trimming took 3 bases from V and 8 from J; bases not matched to a gene: 9. Germline V gene data show CDR1 as SGHDT and CDR2 as YYEEEE. The CDR3 spans 15 residues. The CDR3 region has the DNA TGTGCCAGCAGCTCGCTGGGACAGGGTTGGGATGAGCAGTTCTTC. Protein product: CASSSLGQGWDEQFF.